Sequencing of this TCR beta chain was carried out in a study of tumor-infiltrating lymphocytes in oesophageal squamous cell carcinoma. A single record per CDR3 protein comes from TCRdb applying MiXCR to the PCR reads. Here the sample spans 15,000 to 20,000 distinct CDR3 sequences, around 40% being singletons. This clonotype was picked up one time. Trimming left V 6 bases short and J 2 bases short, with 13 bases between. Germline V gives CDR1 SGHTA, CDR2 FQGNSA. This CDR3 has 15 residues. Sequenced sample: normal esophageal tissue next to the tumor. This sequence was found in a female donor with esophageal squamous cell carcinoma. The V and J genes are TRBV7-2 and TRBJ1-4; D may be TRBD1 (5 bases). The CDR3 nucleotides read TGTGCCAGCAGGTTATCAGGGTCGACTAATGAAAAACTGTTTTTT. Protein product: CASRLSGSTNEKLFF.